The rows below give T cell receptor beta chains drawn from one sample of a study of regulatory T cells in long-lasting Graves disease. TCRdb re-analysed the multiplex PCR reads in MiXCR, keeping a single row per CDR3 protein. The table lists 350,000 to 450,000 distinct CDR3 sequences, about 15% of them singletons. These same data were also listed under a study on T cells in Graves' hyperthyroidism and ophthalmopathy.

Material: peripheral blood mononuclear cells (PBMCs), obtained at new diagnosis, from a patient treated with antithyroid drugs. Receptors originate from a woman aged 40 to 55 with Graves disease. The conserved cysteine and the conserved F or W are not part of the CDR3 here. The size of a clone is reported for some rows only, either as once, few or many, or as a class for expanded clones.

v_call: TRBV7-2; j_call: TRBJ2-6; clone_size: many; cdr3_aa: ASSLGRSRVRANVLT
v_call: TRBV5-5; j_call: TRBJ1-1; clone_size: many; cdr3_aa: ASSLEAGGTEAF
v_call: TRBV14; j_call: TRBJ2-5; clone_size: many; cdr3_aa: ASSQSRLAGVETQY
v_call: TRBV20-1; j_call: TRBJ2-5; clone_size: few; cdr3_aa: SAPEREGLWETQY
v_call: TRBV18; j_call: TRBJ1-3; clone_size: -; cdr3_aa: ASSPGARNTIY
v_call: TRBV5-1; j_call: TRBJ2-7; clone_size: many; cdr3_aa: ASSWGQSWGREQY
v_call: TRBV11-3; j_call: TRBJ1-1; clone_size: many; cdr3_aa: ASSLDLTANTEAF
v_call: TRBV11-2; j_call: TRBJ2-7; clone_size: many; cdr3_aa: ASSPPNRNYEQY
v_call: TRBV7-2; j_call: TRBJ1-2; clone_size: -; cdr3_aa: ASSFLGDRGLFGYT
v_call: TRBV4-1; j_call: TRBJ1-2; clone_size: -; cdr3_aa: ASSQDRLYQEGPSYGYT
v_call: TRBV2; j_call: TRBJ1-5; clone_size: many; cdr3_aa: ASSEISSSPNQPQH
v_call: TRBV6-1; j_call: TRBJ2-7; clone_size: many; cdr3_aa: ASSGRHLWGEQY
v_call: TRBV18; j_call: TRBJ2-2; clone_size: many; cdr3_aa: ASSPVRGGNTGELF
v_call: TRBV20-1; j_call: TRBJ1-5; clone_size: -; cdr3_aa: SATTGAADQPQH
v_call: TRBV7-3; j_call: TRBJ2-1; clone_size: many; cdr3_aa: ASSSGLVNEQF
v_call: TRBV28; j_call: TRBJ2-7; clone_size: many; cdr3_aa: ASSNAGSYEQY
v_call: TRBV7-9; j_call: TRBJ1-5; clone_size: -; cdr3_aa: ASSGGQGIQPQH
v_call: TRBV4-1; j_call: TRBJ1-6; clone_size: few; cdr3_aa: ASSQEGGVLSPLH
v_call: TRBV18; j_call: TRBJ2-5; clone_size: many; cdr3_aa: ASSPRIAGRDETQY
v_call: TRBV9; j_call: TRBJ2-2; clone_size: many; cdr3_aa: ASSVVSETGELF
v_call: TRBV19; j_call: TRBJ2-7; clone_size: -; cdr3_aa: ASSLRYRDVYEQY
v_call: TRBV4-2; j_call: TRBJ2-2; clone_size: -; cdr3_aa: ASSSRDSPTGELF